The T cell receptor (beta chain) under discussion was sequenced for a study of cytomegalovirus exposure and HLA in healthy donors. CDR1 is MGHRA, CDR2 YSYEKL, per germline. CDR3 length: 14 residues. Trimming cost V 3 bases and J 8 bases; bases outside gene matches: 4. The PCR contained 60 Vbeta and 13 Jbeta primers. Repertoires were generated with immunoSEQ multiplex PCR, while TCRdb's copy carries only in-frame clones and drops some. The data contain tens of thousands of clones, less than 85% of them singletons. Study results and caveats: TRBV6-2, TRBV6-3 and some other V segments were unresolvable in 87-base-pair reads.

Comments on this clone: The antigen remains unidentified.

This clonotype was obtained from a young woman in good health and CMV-seropositive. The specimen sequenced was PBMCs. This chain joins TRBV4-1 and TRBJ1-4, with 9 bases lining up with TRBD1. The CDR3 DNA is TGCGCCAGCAGCCAGGGACAGGGTGGCGAAAAACTGTTTTTT. Protein: CASSQGQGGEKLFF.